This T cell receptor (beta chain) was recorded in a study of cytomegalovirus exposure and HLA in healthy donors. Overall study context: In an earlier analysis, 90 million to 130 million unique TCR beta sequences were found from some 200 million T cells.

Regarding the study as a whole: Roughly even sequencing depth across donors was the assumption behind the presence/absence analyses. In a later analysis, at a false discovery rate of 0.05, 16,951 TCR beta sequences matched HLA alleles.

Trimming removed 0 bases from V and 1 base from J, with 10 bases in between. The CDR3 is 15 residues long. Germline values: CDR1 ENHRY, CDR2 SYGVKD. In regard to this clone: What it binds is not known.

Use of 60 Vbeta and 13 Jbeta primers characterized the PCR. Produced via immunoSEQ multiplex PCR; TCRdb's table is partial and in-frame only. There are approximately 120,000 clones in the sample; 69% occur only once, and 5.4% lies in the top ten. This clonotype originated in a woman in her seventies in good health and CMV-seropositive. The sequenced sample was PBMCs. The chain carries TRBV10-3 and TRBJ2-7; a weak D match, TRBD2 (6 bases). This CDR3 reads CAISESGGVSYEQYF. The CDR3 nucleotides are TGTGCCATCAGTGAGTCGGGCGGGGTATCCTACGAGCAGTACTTC.